A selection of T cell receptor beta chains follows, all from one sample in a study of molecular identifiers for immune sequencing clone quantification. Using its own MiXCR run on the PCR reads, TCRdb lists one record per CDR3 protein. The table lists 460,000 or so distinct CDR3 sequences, approximately 25% of them singletons. Source material: naive CD8+ T cells from blood, with Jurkat cell RNA spiked in. Every receptor here comes from a human donor in good health. Some libraries in this study had Jurkat cell RNA spiked in. Each CDR3 is given without its conserved first and last residue.

v_call	j_call	cdr3_aa
TRBV29-1	TRBJ2-1	SVEPSRGSSTLGDEQF
TRBV9	TRBJ1-1	ASSKGTGRGTEAF
TRBV11-3	TRBJ2-7	ASSQSHSYEQY
TRBV7-9	TRBJ2-5	ASSLAFETQY
TRBV4-3	TRBJ2-7	ASSQGRAGPYEQY
TRBV18	TRBJ2-7	ASSPPSGVSSYEQY
TRBV15	TRBJ2-2	ATSIRTSGRTGELF
TRBV27	TRBJ2-7	ASSLRGQGAYEQY
TRBV12-3/TRBV12-4	TRBJ2-1	ASRPARGQGGNEQF
TRBV19	TRBJ2-2	ASSTGTGLAGELF
TRBV29-1	TRBJ2-1	SVEIVRTSSYNEQF
TRBV20-1	TRBJ1-5	SARDVVNYSNQPQH
TRBV15	TRBJ2-2	ATSGYFANTGELF
TRBV27	TRBJ1-4	ASRGRWASNEKLF
TRBV18	TRBJ2-5	ASRDALTETQY
TRBV11-2	TRBJ2-7	ASSLVARFY
TRBV21-1	TRBJ1-5	ASSKGDRVQGNQPQH
TRBV6-1	TRBJ1-1	ASSDWGVGTEAF
TRBV5-8	TRBJ2-1	ASSLVPAEWGDEQF
TRBV27	TRBJ1-3	ASSSVPSGNTIY
TRBV28	TRBJ1-1	ASSLYGGAGTEAF
TRBV7-6	TRBJ2-3	ASSSLEGLDTQY
TRBV28	TRBJ2-7	ASSLSQLAGGYEQY
TRBV7-9	TRBJ2-7	ASTLGSRYEQY